This T cell receptor beta chain is from a study of blood T cell repertoires in COVID-19. Across the study: Some COVID-19 samples were acute and others convalescent; all came from the United States, Italy and Spain.

Clones were sequenced by immunoSEQ multiplex PCR, and TCRdb holds only the in-frame ones, with some missing. The sample yields 20,000 to 30,000 clones, 90% seen once. The specimen sequenced was peripheral blood. The origin of this receptor is a woman aged 55-70 years with active COVID-19.

The CDR3 coding sequence is TGTGCCAGCAGCGTAGGGACAGCGAACTGGCTGGGCTACACCTTC. Translated: CASSVGTANWLGYTF. The rearrangement links TRBV9 to TRBJ1-2, with D maybe TRBD1 (6 bases). Trimming removed 0 bases from V and 8 bases from J, with 17 bases in between. From germline, CDR1 is SGDLS and CDR2 YYNGEE. The CDR3 is 15 amino acids.